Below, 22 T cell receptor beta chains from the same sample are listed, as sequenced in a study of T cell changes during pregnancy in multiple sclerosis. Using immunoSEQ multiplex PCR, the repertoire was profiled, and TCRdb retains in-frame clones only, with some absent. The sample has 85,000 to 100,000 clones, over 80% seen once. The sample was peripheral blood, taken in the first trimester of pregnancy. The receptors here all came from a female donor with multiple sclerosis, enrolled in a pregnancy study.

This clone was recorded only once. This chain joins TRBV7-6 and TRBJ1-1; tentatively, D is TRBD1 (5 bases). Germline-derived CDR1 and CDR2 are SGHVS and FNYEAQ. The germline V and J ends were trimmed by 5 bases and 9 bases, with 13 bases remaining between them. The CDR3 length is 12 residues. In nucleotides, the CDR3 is TGTGCCAGCAGCCGCGACAGTGTGAAAGCTTTCTTT. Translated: CASSRDSVKAFF.

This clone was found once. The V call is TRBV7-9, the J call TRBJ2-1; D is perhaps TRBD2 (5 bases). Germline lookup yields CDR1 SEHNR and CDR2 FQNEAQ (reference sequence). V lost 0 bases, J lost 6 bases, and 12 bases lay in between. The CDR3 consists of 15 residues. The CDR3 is CASSLAARAGNEQFF. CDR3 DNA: TGTGCCAGCAGCTTAGCAGCCCGGGCGGGCAATGAGCAGTTCTTC.

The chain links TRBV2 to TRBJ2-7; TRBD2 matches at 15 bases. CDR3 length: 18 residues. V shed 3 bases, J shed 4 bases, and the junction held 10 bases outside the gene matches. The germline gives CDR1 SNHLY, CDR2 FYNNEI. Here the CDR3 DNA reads TGTGCCAGCAGTGACCCCAGGACTAGCGGGAGGGCCCAATACGAGCAGTACTTC. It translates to CASSDPRTSGRAQYEQYF.

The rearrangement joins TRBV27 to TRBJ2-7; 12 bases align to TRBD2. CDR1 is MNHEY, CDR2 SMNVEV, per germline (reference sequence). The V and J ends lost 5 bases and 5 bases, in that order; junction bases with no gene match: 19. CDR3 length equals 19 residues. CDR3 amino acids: CASSHSTGGWTSGTHEQYF. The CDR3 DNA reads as TGTGCCAGCAGTCATTCTACAGGGGGGTGGACTAGCGGGACCCACGAGCAGTACTTC.

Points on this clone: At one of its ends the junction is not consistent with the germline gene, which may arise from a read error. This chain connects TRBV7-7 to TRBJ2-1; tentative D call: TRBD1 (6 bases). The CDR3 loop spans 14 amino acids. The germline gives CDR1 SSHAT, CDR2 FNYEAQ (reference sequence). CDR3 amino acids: CASSLYRTDNEQFF. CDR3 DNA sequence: TGTGCTAGCAGCTTGTACAGGACAGACAATGAGCAGTTCTTC. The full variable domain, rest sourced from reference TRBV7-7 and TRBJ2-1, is GAGVSQSPRYKVTKRGQDVTLRCDPISSHATLYWYQQALGQGPEFLTYFNYEAQPDKSGLPSDRFSAERPEGSISTLTIQRTEQRDSAMYRCASSLYRTDNEQFFGPGTRLTVL.

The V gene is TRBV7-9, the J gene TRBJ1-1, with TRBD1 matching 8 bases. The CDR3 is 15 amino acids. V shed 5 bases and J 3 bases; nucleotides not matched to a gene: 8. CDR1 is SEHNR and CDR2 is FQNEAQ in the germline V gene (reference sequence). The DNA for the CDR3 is TGTGCCAGCAGCCTCGGACAGGGCGGAGACACTGAAGCTTTCTTT. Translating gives CASSLGQGGDTEAFF.

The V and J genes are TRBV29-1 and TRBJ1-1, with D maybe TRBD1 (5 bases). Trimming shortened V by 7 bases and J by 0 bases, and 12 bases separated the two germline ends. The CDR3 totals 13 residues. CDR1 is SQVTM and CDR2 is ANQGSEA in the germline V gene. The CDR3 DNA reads TGCAGCGCCTGGACACTGATGAACACTGAAGCTTTCTTT. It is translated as CSAWTLMNTEAFF.

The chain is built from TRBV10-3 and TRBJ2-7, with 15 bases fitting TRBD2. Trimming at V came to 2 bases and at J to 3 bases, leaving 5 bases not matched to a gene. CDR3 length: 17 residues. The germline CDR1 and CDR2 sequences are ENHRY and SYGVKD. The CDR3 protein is CAISERPGLAGGYEQYF. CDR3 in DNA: TGTGCCATCAGTGAGAGACCGGGACTAGCGGGGGGCTACGAGCAGTACTTC.

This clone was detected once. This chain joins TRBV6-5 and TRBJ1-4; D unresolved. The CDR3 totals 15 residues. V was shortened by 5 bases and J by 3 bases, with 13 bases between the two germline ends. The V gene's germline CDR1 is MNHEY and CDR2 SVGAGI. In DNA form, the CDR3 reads TGTGCCAGCAGTACAGCGGGATTGCCTAATGAAAAACTGTTTTTT. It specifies CASSTAGLPNEKLFF.

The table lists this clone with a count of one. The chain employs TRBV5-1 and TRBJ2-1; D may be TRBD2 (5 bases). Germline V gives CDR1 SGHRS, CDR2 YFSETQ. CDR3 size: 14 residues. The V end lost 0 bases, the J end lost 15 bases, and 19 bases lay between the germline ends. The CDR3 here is CASSLAAAAGARFF. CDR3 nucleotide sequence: TGCGCCAGCAGCTTGGCGGCAGCGGCAGGAGCTCGGTTCTTC.

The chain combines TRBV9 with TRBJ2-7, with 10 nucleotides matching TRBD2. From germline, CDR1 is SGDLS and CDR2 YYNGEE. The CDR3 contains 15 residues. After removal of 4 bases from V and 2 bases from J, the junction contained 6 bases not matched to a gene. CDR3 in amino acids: CASSPLAGVPYEQYF. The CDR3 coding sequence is TGTGCCAGCAGCCCGCTAGCGGGGGTCCCCTACGAGCAGTACTTC.

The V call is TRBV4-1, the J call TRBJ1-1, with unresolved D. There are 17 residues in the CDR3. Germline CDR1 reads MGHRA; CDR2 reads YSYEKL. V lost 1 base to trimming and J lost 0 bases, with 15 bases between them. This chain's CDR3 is CASSQGVHTDLNTEAFF. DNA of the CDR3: TGCGCCAGCAGCCAAGGGGTTCACACAGATCTGAACACTGAAGCTTTCTTT.

CDR3 nucleotide sequence: TGTGCCAGCAGCCCGGACAGGGGCACCACTGAAGCTTTCTTT. Translation gives CASSPDRGTTEAFF. This sequence joins TRBV6-5 and TRBJ1-1, with 9 bases aligning to TRBD1. Trimming removed 6 bases from V and 4 bases from J; junction bases left unmatched: 6. Germline CDR1 is MNHEY and CDR2 is SVGAGI. This CDR3 is built from 14 residues.

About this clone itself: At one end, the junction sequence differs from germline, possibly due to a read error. For the CDR3, the DNA is TGTGCCAGCAGCCTGGACAGGGTAGCACAAGAGACCCAGTACTTC. This encodes CASSLDRVAQETQYF. This sequence joins TRBV15 and TRBJ2-5; 8 nucleotides match TRBD1. The CDR3 runs 15 residues. Germline V gives CDR1 LNHNV, CDR2 YYDKDF (reference sequence).

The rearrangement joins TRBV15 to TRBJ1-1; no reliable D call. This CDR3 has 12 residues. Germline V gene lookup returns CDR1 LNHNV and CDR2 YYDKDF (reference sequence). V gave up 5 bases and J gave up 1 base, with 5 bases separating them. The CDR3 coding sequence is TGTGCCACCAGCGGCCCGAACACTGAAGCTTTCTTT. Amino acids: CATSGPNTEAFF.

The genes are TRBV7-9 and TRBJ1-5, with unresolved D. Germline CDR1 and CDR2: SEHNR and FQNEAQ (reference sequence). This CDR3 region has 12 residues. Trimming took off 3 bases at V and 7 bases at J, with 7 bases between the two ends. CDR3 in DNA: TGTGCCAGCAGCTTTTTAGAACAGCCCCAGCATTTT. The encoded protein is CASSFLEQPQHF.

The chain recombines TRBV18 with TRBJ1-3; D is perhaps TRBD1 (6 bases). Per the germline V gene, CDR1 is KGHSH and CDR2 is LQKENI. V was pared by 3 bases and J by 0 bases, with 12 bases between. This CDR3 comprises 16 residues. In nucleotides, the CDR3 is TGTGCCAGCTCACCGATACAGGGAAACTCTGGAAACACCATATATTTT. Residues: CASSPIQGNSGNTIYF. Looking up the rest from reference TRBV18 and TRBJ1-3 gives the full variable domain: NAGVMQNPRHLVRRRGQEARLRCSPMKGHSHVYWYRQLPEEGLKFMVYLQKENIIDESGMPKERFSAEFPKEGPSILRIQQVVRGDSAAYFCASSPIQGNSGNTIYFGEGSWLTVV.

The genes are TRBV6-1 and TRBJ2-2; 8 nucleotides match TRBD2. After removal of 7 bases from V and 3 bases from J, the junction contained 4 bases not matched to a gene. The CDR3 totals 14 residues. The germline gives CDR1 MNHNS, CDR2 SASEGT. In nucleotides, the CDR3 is TGTGCCAGCATCGGGGGGGCCGACACCGGGGAGCTGTTTTTT. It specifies CASIGGADTGELFF.

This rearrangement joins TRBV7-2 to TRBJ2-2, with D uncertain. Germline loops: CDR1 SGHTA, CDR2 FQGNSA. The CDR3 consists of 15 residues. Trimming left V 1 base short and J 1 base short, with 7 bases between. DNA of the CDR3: TGTGCCAGCAGCTTAGATCACAGGAACACCGGGGAGCTGTTTTTT. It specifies CASSLDHRNTGELFF.

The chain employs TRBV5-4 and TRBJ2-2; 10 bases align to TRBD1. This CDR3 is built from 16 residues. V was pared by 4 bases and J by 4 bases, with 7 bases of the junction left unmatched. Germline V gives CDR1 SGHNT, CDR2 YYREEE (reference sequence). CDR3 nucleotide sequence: TGTGCCAGCAGCAGGACCGGGACAGGGGTCACCGGGGAGCTGTTTTTT. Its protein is CASSRTGTGVTGELFF. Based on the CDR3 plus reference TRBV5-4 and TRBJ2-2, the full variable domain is ETGVTQSPTHLIKTRGQQVTLRCSSQSGHNTVSWYQQALGQGPQFIFQYYREEENGRGNFPPRFSGLQFPNYSSELNVNALELDDSALYLCASSRTGTGVTGELFFGEGSRLTVL.

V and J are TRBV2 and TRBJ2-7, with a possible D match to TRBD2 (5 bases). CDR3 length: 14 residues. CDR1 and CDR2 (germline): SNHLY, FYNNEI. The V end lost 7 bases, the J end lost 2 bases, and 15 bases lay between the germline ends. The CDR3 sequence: CASTGRGLPYEQYF. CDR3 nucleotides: TGTGCCAGCACCGGAAGAGGGTTACCCTACGAGCAGTACTTC.

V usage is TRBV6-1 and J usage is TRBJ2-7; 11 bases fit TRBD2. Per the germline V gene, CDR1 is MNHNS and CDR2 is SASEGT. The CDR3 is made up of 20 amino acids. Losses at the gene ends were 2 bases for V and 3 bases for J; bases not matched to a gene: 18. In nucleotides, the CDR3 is TGTGCCAGCAGTGAACAGTATACCCCTTTAGCGGGAGGGCACTTCTACGAGCAGTACTTC. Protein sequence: CASSEQYTPLAGGHFYEQYF.